The 6 T cell receptor beta chains below were found in one sample sequenced in a study of blood T cell repertoires in COVID-19. Profiled with immunoSEQ multiplex PCR; TCRdb holds only in-frame clones, not every one. The sample gives over 200,000 clones, under 90% of which show up once; 3% to 4% is in the top ten. Sequenced input: PBMCs or T cells enriched from blood (not recorded which). Receptor source: a woman in her twenties or thirties with acute COVID-19.

The chain carries TRBV5-6 and TRBJ1-5, with D possibly being TRBD1 (6 bases). CDR3 length equals 17 residues. Trimming removed 4 bases at V and 1 base at J, with 18 bases between. Looked up from germline, CDR1 is SGHDT and CDR2 is YYEEEE. CDR3 sequence: CASSTIGRGRSNQPQHF. Written as DNA, the CDR3 is TGTGCCAGCAGCACCATTGGCAGGGGCCGCAGCAATCAGCCCCAGCATTTT.

V and J are TRBV4-2 and TRBJ1-3; D may be TRBD1 (6 bases). The germline V gene encodes CDR1 LGHNA and CDR2 YNFKEQ. V was pared by 0 bases and J by 3 bases, with 9 bases between. CDR3 size: 15 residues. The CDR3 protein is CASSQEWGHGNTIYF. The CDR3 bases are TGTGCCAGCAGCCAAGAGTGGGGGCATGGAAACACCATATATTTT.

The chain carries TRBV30 and TRBJ1-1; TRBD1 aligns across 9 bases. This CDR3 contains 15 residues. In germline, CDR1 is GTSNPN, CDR2 SVGIG (reference sequence). V gave up 1 base and J gave up 1 base; unmatched junction bases: 4. The CDR3: CAWSDEGQGNTEAFF. In DNA form, the CDR3 reads TGTGCCTGGAGTGACGAGGGACAGGGGAACACTGAAGCTTTCTTT.

This clone was detected only a few times. The V and J genes are TRBV2 and TRBJ1-6; TRBD1 matches 8 bases. This CDR3 spans 14 amino acids. The V and J ends lost 2 bases and 7 bases, in that order; junction bases with no gene match: 1. The germline V gene encodes CDR1 SNHLY and CDR2 FYNNEI. The CDR3 here is CASSENRGNSPLHF. The DNA of the CDR3 is TGTGCCAGCAGTGAAAACAGGGGGAATTCACCCCTCCACTTT.

This sequence joins TRBV10-3 and TRBJ1-5, with a tentative D call TRBD1 (5 bases). Germline CDR1 and CDR2: ENHRY and SYGVKD. The ends were cut back, 5 bases at V and 2 bases at J, with 16 bases in the middle. The CDR3 runs 16 residues. The CDR3, as DNA: TGTGCCATCAGTTCCCAGGGAACCTCCGGCAATCAGCCCCAGCATTTT. As protein: CAISSQGTSGNQPQHF.

This chain connects TRBV29-1 to TRBJ2-5; 8 bases are a match to TRBD1. There are 14 residues in the CDR3. CDR1 and CDR2 from the germline V gene are SQVTM and ANQGSEA. V shed 2 bases and J 3 bases; nucleotides not matched to a gene: 5. The CDR3 protein is CSVEIRTGKETQYF. The CDR3 bases are TGCAGCGTTGAAATCAGGACAGGGAAAGAGACCCAGTACTTC.